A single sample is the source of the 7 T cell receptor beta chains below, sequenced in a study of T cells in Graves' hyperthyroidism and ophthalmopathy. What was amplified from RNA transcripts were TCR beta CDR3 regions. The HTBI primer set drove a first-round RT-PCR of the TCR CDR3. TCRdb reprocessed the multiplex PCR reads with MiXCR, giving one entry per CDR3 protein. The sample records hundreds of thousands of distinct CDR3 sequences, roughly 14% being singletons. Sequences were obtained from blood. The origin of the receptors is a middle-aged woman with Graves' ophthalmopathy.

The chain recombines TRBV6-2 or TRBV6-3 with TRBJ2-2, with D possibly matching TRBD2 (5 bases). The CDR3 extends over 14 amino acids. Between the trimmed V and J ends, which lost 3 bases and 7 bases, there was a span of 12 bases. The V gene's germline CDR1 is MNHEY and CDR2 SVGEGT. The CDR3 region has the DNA TGTGCCAGCAGTTATTACCTTGAGGGCGGGGAGCTGTTTTTT. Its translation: CASSYYLEGGELFF.

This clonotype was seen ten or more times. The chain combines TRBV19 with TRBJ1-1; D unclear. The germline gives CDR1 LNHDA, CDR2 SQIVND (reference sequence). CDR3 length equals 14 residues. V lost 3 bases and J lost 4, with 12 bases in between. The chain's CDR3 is CASSIGNRGTEAFF. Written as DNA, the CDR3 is TGTGCCAGTAGTATCGGAAACCGGGGCACTGAAGCTTTCTTT.

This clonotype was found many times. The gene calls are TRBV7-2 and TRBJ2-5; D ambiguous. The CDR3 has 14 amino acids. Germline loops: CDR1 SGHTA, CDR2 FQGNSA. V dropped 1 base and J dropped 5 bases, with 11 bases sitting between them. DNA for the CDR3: TGTGCCAGCAGCTTAGTCGGATCGGACGAGACCCAGTACTTC. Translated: CASSLVGSDETQYF.

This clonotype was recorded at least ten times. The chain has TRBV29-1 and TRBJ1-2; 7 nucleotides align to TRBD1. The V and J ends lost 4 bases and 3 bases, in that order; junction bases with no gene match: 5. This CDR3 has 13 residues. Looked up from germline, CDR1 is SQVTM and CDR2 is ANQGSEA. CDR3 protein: CSVAQGEDYGYTF. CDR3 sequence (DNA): TGCAGCGTTGCCCAGGGGGAGGACTATGGCTACACCTTC.

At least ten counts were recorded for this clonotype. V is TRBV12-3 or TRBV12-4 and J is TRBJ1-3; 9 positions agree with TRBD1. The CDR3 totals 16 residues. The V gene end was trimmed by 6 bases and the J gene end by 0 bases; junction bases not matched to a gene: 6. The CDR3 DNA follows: TGTGCCAGCAGAGCCGGGACAGGGCTCTCTGGAAACACCATATATTTT. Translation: CASRAGTGLSGNTIYF.

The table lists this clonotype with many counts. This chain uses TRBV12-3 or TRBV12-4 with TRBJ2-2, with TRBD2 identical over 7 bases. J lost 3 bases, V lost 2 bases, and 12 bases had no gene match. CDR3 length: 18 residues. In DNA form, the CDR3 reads TGTGCCAGCAGTTTAAGGCTAGCGGAAGACATCCACACCGGGGAGCTGTTTTTT. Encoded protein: CASSLRLAEDIHTGELFF.

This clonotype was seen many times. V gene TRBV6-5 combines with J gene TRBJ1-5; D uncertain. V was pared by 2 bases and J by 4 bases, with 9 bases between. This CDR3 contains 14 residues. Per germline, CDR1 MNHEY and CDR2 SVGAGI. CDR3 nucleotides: TGTGCCAGCAGTTACAATCACTGGAATCAGCCCCAGCATTTT. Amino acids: CASSYNHWNQPQHF.